A single sample is the source of the 15 T cell receptor beta chains below, sequenced in a study of blood T cell repertoires in COVID-19. Sequenced by immunoSEQ multiplex PCR; TCRdb stores in-frame clones only, minus some. The table lists over 250,000 clones, more than 75% of them singletons. The sample consisted of peripheral blood. These receptors were collected from a woman between 40 and 55 years old who had recovered from COVID-19.

This chain links TRBV4-1 with TRBJ2-3; tentatively, D is TRBD1 (6 bases). CDR3 size: 16 residues. The V gene's germline CDR1 is MGHRA and CDR2 YSYEKL. V dropped 0 bases and J dropped 4 bases, with 14 bases sitting between them. CDR3 loop: CASSQDRGTRSDTQYF. The CDR3 region has the DNA TGCGCCAGCAGCCAAGACAGGGGAACTAGGTCAGATACGCAGTATTTT.

V and J are TRBV19 and TRBJ1-5; D remains unclear. The CDR3 contains 15 residues. Between the trimmed V and J ends, which lost 0 bases and 9 bases, there was a span of 15 bases. Looked up from germline, CDR1 is LNHDA and CDR2 is SQIVND (reference sequence). The CDR3 DNA is TGTGCCAGTAGTATAGATCATGGAGTCCCTAGGCCCCAGCATTTT. Its translation: CASSIDHGVPRPQHF.

This clone was seen once. V and J are TRBV11-3 and TRBJ2-1, with TRBD2 matching 15 bases. Germline CDR1 SGHNT, CDR2 YENEEA. CDR3 length: 18 residues. V dropped 1 base and J dropped 6; count of bases not matched to a gene: 7. The CDR3 loop reads CASSLGRTSGGAANEQFF. The CDR3 coding sequence is TGTGCCAGCAGCTTAGGCAGGACTAGCGGGGGGGCGGCCAATGAGCAGTTCTTC.

This clone has just a few counts. V and J are TRBV6-1 and TRBJ1-5, with 10 nucleotides matching TRBD1. Germline V lookup: CDR1 MNHNS, CDR2 SASEGT. Trimming cost V 2 bases and J 5 bases; bases outside gene matches: 6. The CDR3 is made up of 16 amino acids. The CDR3 is CASSERDRGGYQPQHF. The DNA for the CDR3 is TGTGCCAGCAGTGAACGGGACAGGGGAGGCTATCAGCCCCAGCATTTT.

The chain's CDR3 is CASSPRLTDTQYF. The CDR3 DNA follows: TGTGCCAGCTCACCACGTTTAACAGATACGCAGTATTTT. This chain joins TRBV18 and TRBJ2-3, with no clear D. With 1 base removed from V and 3 bases from J, the gap between germline ends came to 5 bases. The germline V gene has CDR1 KGHSH and CDR2 LQKENI. CDR3 length: 13 residues.

This sequence joins TRBV6-5 and TRBJ1-4; tentatively, D is TRBD1 (6 bases). The CDR3 sequence is 14 residues long. CDR1 is MNHEY and CDR2 is SVGAGI in the germline V gene. V lost 4 bases and J 6 bases, leaving 12 bases between the germline ends. The CDR3: CASSSSGVYEKLFF. The CDR3, as DNA: TGTGCCAGCAGTTCATCAGGGGTTTATGAAAAACTGTTTTTT.

The chain joins TRBV5-6 to TRBJ2-3; 13 bases align to TRBD2. The CDR3 is 18 residues long. Trimming took 1 base from V and 1 from J; bases not matched to a gene: 6. Germline CDR1 SGHDT, CDR2 YYEEEE. CDR3 sequence (DNA): TGTGCCAGCAGCTTGACGACTAGCGGGGGGTGGGGCACAGATACGCAGTATTTT. Encoded protein: CASSLTTSGGWGTDTQYF. Full variable domain (remainder filled in from reference TRBV5-6 and TRBJ2-3): DAGVTQSPTHLIKTRGQQVTLRCSPKSGHDTVSWYQQALGQGPQFIFQYYEEEERQRGNFPDRFSGHQFPNYSSELNVNALLLGDSALYLCASSLTTSGGWGTDTQYFGPGTRLTVL.

The V gene is TRBV10-3, the J gene TRBJ2-7; 10 bases fit TRBD1. Germline-derived CDR1 and CDR2 are ENHRY and SYGVKD. Germline trimming cut 8 bases from V and 10 bases from J; bases unmatched to any gene: 8. The CDR3 extends over 12 amino acids. The CDR3 nucleotides are TGTGCCATCGGGGGGACAGGGGCGTATCAGTACTTC. Its translation is CAIGGTGAYQYF.

J is TRBJ1-2 and V is TRBV7-8; the match to TRBD1 covers 9 bases. CDR3 length equals 14 residues. Germline V CDR1 and CDR2: SGHVS, FQNEAQ. V lost 2 bases, J lost 7 bases, and 5 bases stayed unmatched. The CDR3 loop reads CASSLQQGAFGYTF. The CDR3 bases are TGTGCCAGCAGCTTACAACAGGGGGCTTTTGGCTACACCTTC.

The table lists this clone with a few counts. The V gene is TRBV5-6, the J gene TRBJ1-2; D might be TRBD1 (5 bases). Germline V lookup: CDR1 SGHDT, CDR2 YYEEEE. The CDR3 covers 15 residues. V was cut by 3 bases and J by 5 bases, with 17 bases left in between. In nucleotides, the CDR3 is TGTGCCAGCAGCTCGCCAACAGGTGTAGAATATGGCTACACCTTC. This translates into CASSSPTGVEYGYTF.

The chain is built from TRBV12-3 or TRBV12-4 and TRBJ2-5; D remains unclear. The V end lost 3 bases, the J end lost 5 bases, and 4 bases lay between the germline ends. The CDR3 consists of 11 residues. In DNA form, the CDR3 reads TGTGCCAGCAGTTTCTTGGAGACCCAGTACTTC. Translation: CASSFLETQYF.

This clone has just a few counts. V is TRBV5-4 and J is TRBJ1-1; tentative D call: TRBD1 (6 bases). The CDR3 consists of 16 residues. CDR1 is SGHNT and CDR2 is YYREEE in the germline V gene (reference sequence). V lost 4 bases, J lost 0 bases, and 16 bases lay in between. The CDR3 region is CASSPRGGRVNTEAFF. In DNA, the CDR3 is TGTGCCAGCAGCCCCCGGGGGGGCCGGGTGAACACTGAAGCTTTCTTT.

The chain recombines TRBV4-1 with TRBJ2-5, with 12 positions matching TRBD2. V shed 4 bases, J shed 4 bases, and the junction held 10 bases outside the gene matches. CDR1 is MGHRA, CDR2 YSYEKL, per germline. This CDR3 has 17 residues. The CDR3 spells CASSLGLAGPRGETQYF. CDR3 DNA sequence: TGCGCCAGCAGCCTTGGACTAGCGGGACCCCGAGGAGAGACCCAGTACTTC.

CDR3 nucleotide sequence: TGTGCCAGCAGCCCCGCAGGGGCGGTATGGAACACTGAAGCTTTCTTT. It codes for CASSPAGAVWNTEAFF. This chain joins TRBV9 and TRBJ1-1; maybe TRBD1 (6 bases). Per germline, CDR1 SGDLS and CDR2 YYNGEE. CDR3 length: 16 amino acids. Trimming stripped 4 bases from V and 1 base from J, with 17 bases between.

The V gene is TRBV19, the J gene TRBJ2-2; maybe TRBD1 (6 bases). CDR1 and CDR2 from the germline V gene are LNHDA and SQIVND (reference sequence). V was cut by 7 bases and J by 0 bases, with 9 bases left in between. The CDR3 is 14 amino acids. In DNA form, the CDR3 reads TGTGCCAGTATAAGACAGGCGAACACCGGGGAGCTGTTTTTT. It is translated as CASIRQANTGELFF.